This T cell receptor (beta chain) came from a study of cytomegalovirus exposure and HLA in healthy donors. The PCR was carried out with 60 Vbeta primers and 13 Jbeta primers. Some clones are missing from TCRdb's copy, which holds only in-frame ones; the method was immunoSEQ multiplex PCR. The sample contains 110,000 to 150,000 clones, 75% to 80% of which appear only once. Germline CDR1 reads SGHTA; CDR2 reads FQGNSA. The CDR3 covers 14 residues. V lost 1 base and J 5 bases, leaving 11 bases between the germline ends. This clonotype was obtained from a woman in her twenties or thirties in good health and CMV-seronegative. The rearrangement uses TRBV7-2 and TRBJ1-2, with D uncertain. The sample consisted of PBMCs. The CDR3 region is CASSLEIGLYGYTF. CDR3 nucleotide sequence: TGTGCCAGCAGCTTAGAGATCGGGTTATATGGCTACACCTTC.